The 26 T cell receptor beta chains given below trace back to one sample, sequenced in a study of cytomegalovirus exposure and HLA in healthy donors. The primer mix had 60 Vbeta and 13 Jbeta primers. Here immunoSEQ multiplex PCR was the method, and the copy in TCRdb shows in-frame clones only, minus some. The data show roughly 190,000 clones, roughly four fifths seen once. Sequenced: PBMCs. Source of these receptors: a woman in her thirties in good health and CMV-seropositive.

The chain links TRBV7-9 to TRBJ2-2; D is perhaps TRBD2 (6 bases). The V and J ends lost 4 bases and 0 bases respectively, with 15 bases between them. The CDR3 has 17 residues. The germline V gene has CDR1 SEHNR and CDR2 FQNEAQ (reference sequence). CDR3 sequence: CASSSLGTATNTGELFF. The CDR3 nucleotides read TGTGCCAGCAGCTCCCTAGGGACTGCCACGAACACCGGGGAGCTGTTTTTT.

This chain uses TRBV5-1 with TRBJ2-3, with D possibly being TRBD1 (6 bases). Germline V gene data show CDR1 as SGHRS and CDR2 as YFSETQ. This CDR3 has 16 residues. V lost 0 bases and J lost 2, with 13 bases in between. The CDR3 DNA sequence: TGCGCCAGCAGCTTGGTTGGGGGCCGAGCCACAGATACGCAGTATTTT. It codes for CASSLVGGRATDTQYF.

This chain uses TRBV5-1 with TRBJ2-3; no reliable D call. Germline CDR1 reads SGHRS; CDR2 reads YFSETQ. Trimming took 0 bases from V and 2 from J, leaving 10 bases between them. The CDR3 length is 15 residues. The CDR3 region has the DNA TGCGCCAGCAGCTTGGGTACTTTTACCACAGATACGCAGTATTTT. Residues: CASSLGTFTTDTQYF.

This chain links TRBV6-1 with TRBJ2-3; 7 bases line up with TRBD1. In germline, CDR1 is MNHNS, CDR2 SASEGT. Unmatched junction bases numbered 9, after V lost 4 bases and J lost 2 bases. This CDR3 comprises 16 residues. In nucleotides, the CDR3 is TGTGCCAGCAGTGGAACTACAGGGGCTCCCACAGATACGCAGTATTTT. It translates to CASSGTTGAPTDTQYF.

The chain joins TRBV11-2 to TRBJ1-2; a weak D match, TRBD1 (6 bases). Germline loops: CDR1 SGHAT, CDR2 FQNNGV. The CDR3 spans 15 residues. The ends were cut back, 0 bases at V and 2 bases at J, with 10 bases in the middle. The CDR3 DNA reads as TGTGCCAGCAGCTTAGAAACAACAGGGAACTATGGCTACACCTTC. This sequence encodes CASSLETTGNYGYTF.

The chain uses TRBV18 and TRBJ2-7; 7 bases fit TRBD1. J lost 5 bases, V lost 3 bases, and 4 bases had no gene match. The CDR3 is 13 residues long. The germline V gene encodes CDR1 KGHSH and CDR2 LQKENI. The CDR3 DNA reads TGTGCCAGCTCACCTGACAGGGCCAACGAGCAGTACTTC. Encoded protein: CASSPDRANEQYF. Together with reference TRBV18 and TRBJ2-7, the CDR3 gives the full variable domain: NAGVMQNPRHLVRRRGQEARLRCSPMKGHSHVYWYRQLPEEGLKFMVYLQKENIIDESGMPKERFSAEFPKEGPSILRIQQVVRGDSAAYFCASSPDRANEQYFGPGTRLTVT.

V is TRBV5-6 and J is TRBJ1-6; D is uncertain. CDR1 is SGHDT and CDR2 is YYEEEE in the germline V gene. The CDR3 consists of 14 residues. V was clipped by 4 bases and J by 7 bases, with 12 bases between them. The CDR3 reads CASSPLQANSPLHF. Here the CDR3 DNA reads TGTGCCAGCAGCCCCCTTCAGGCGAATTCACCCCTCCACTTT. The entire variable domain, with the rest obtained from reference TRBV5-6 and TRBJ1-6, is as follows: DAGVTQSPTHLIKTRGQQVTLRCSPKSGHDTVSWYQQALGQGPQFIFQYYEEEERQRGNFPDRFSGHQFPNYSSELNVNALLLGDSALYLCASSPLQANSPLHFGNGTRLTVT.

The chain has TRBV5-4 and TRBJ1-1, with D possibly being TRBD1 (5 bases). Between the trimmed V and J ends, which lost 4 bases and 1 base, there was a span of 14 bases. The CDR3 has 15 residues. Per the germline V gene, CDR1 is SGHNT and CDR2 is YYREEE (reference sequence). The CDR3 bases are TGTGCCAGCAGCCCAGGGCAGGGTAGGAACACTGAAGCTTTCTTT. Translating it yields CASSPGQGRNTEAFF.

The V and J genes are TRBV7-9 and TRBJ2-1; no firm D call. Per germline, CDR1 SEHNR and CDR2 FQNEAQ (reference sequence). The CDR3 covers 11 residues. V shed 11 bases and J shed 8 bases, with 13 bases lying between them. The CDR3 nucleotides are TGTGCCGAGGCGAACTTACATGAGCAGTTCTTC. Its translation: CAEANLHEQFF.

The rearrangement links TRBV9 to TRBJ2-5; 7 bases are shared with TRBD2. Germline CDR1 SGDLS, CDR2 YYNGEE. The CDR3 sequence is 14 residues long. J was trimmed by 4 bases and V by 1 base; bases with no gene match: 4. The CDR3 coding sequence is TGTGCCAGCAGCGTACTAGCGGAGGGAGAGACCCAGTACTTC. Its translation is CASSVLAEGETQYF. Using reference TRBV9 and TRBJ2-5 for the parts outside the CDR3, the full variable domain is DSGVTQTPKHLITATGQRVTLRCSPRSGDLSVYWYQQSLDQGLQFLIQYYNGEERAKGNILERFSAQQFPDLHSELNLSSLELGDSALYFCASSVLAEGETQYFGPGTRLLVL.

The chain combines TRBV10-3 with TRBJ2-7; 10 bases match TRBD2. The CDR3 consists of 16 residues. Germline V gene data show CDR1 as ENHRY and CDR2 as SYGVKD. Trimming cost V 3 bases and J 5 bases; bases outside gene matches: 10. The CDR3 nucleotides are TGTGCCATCAGTGATGGAGCGGGAGGGTTCCAGAACGAGCAGTACTTC. Amino acid sequence: CAISDGAGGFQNEQYF.

This chain uses TRBV5-1 with TRBJ1-1; 7 bases agree with TRBD1. CDR1 is SGHRS, CDR2 YFSETQ, per germline. The length of the CDR3 is 14 residues. V lost 4 bases, J lost 4 bases, and 7 bases stayed unmatched. CDR3: CASSQTAGGTEAFF. The DNA for the CDR3 is TGCGCCAGCAGCCAAACCGCAGGGGGCACTGAAGCTTTCTTT.

The genes are TRBV5-5 and TRBJ1-1; no reliable D call. V lost 2 bases and J 2 bases, leaving 13 bases between the germline ends. The CDR3 spans 15 residues. CDR1 is SGHKS, CDR2 YYEKEE, per germline (reference sequence). This chain's CDR3 is CASSFVEAINTEAFF. In DNA, the CDR3 is TGTGCCAGCAGCTTTGTCGAGGCCATAAACACTGAAGCTTTCTTT.

This clone was seen just once. This chain connects TRBV13 to TRBJ2-7; 8 bases line up with TRBD1. V was clipped by 5 bases and J by 9 bases; unmatched bases: 6. Germline-derived CDR1 and CDR2 are PRHDT and FYEKMQ (reference sequence). The CDR3 length is 12 residues. The CDR3 DNA sequence: TGTGCCAGCAGCATGAACAGGGGGTCGCAGTACTTC. Protein: CASSMNRGSQYF.

The sample holds a few counts of this clone. V usage is TRBV7-8 and J usage is TRBJ2-5, with 7 bases that match TRBD1. Germline loops: CDR1 SGHVS, CDR2 FQNEAQ. CDR3 length: 13 amino acids. Trimming took 6 bases from V and 2 from J; bases not matched to a gene: 3. The CDR3 here is CASRRTGQETQYF. CDR3 nucleotide sequence: TGTGCCAGCAGACGGACAGGACAAGAGACCCAGTACTTC.

The chain is built from TRBV5-8 and TRBJ1-2; D is unresolved. The CDR3 is 15 residues long. From germline, CDR1 is SGHTS and CDR2 YDEGEE. V was clipped by 0 bases and J by 2 bases, with 11 bases between them. CDR3 protein: CASSLVVSENYGYTF. The CDR3 region has the DNA TGTGCCAGCAGCTTGGTAGTGTCCGAAAACTATGGCTACACCTTC. Using reference TRBV5-8 and TRBJ1-2 for the parts outside the CDR3, the full variable domain is EAGVTQSPTHLIKTRGQQATLRCSPISGHTSVYWYQQALGLGLQFLLWYDEGEERNRGNFPPRFSGRQFPNYSSELNVNALELEDSALYLCASSLVVSENYGYTFGSGTRLTVV.

The chain joins TRBV27 to TRBJ1-1; no reliable D call. The V gene lost 7 bases and the J gene lost 4 bases, with 10 bases spanning the gap. This CDR3 has 12 residues. Germline V gene lookup returns CDR1 MNHEY and CDR2 SMNVEV (reference sequence). Here the CDR3 DNA reads TGTGCCAGCATAGACCCGGGCACTGAAGCTTTCTTT. It yields the protein CASIDPGTEAFF.

The genes are TRBV4-1 and TRBJ2-3, with D perhaps TRBD2 (6 bases). The CDR3 contains 15 residues. CDR1 is MGHRA and CDR2 is YSYEKL in the germline V gene. V lost 1 base and J 3 bases, leaving 11 bases between the germline ends. The CDR3 DNA reads as TGCGCCAGCAGCCAAGTGTCGGGAGCGACAGATACGCAGTATTTT. Protein: CASSQVSGATDTQYF.

The genes are TRBV6-1 and TRBJ1-1; possibly TRBD1 for D (6 bases). CDR3 length: 15 amino acids. V was pared by 7 bases and J by 3 bases, with 18 bases between. Germline V gene data show CDR1 as MNHNS and CDR2 as SASEGT. The CDR3 sequence: CASTRVGGADTEAFF. The CDR3 bases are TGTGCCAGCACCAGAGTTGGGGGCGCGGACACTGAAGCTTTCTTT.

In its sample, this clone was seen once. The rearrangement joins TRBV9 to TRBJ1-2, with a weak D call TRBD1 (5 bases). Germline lookup yields CDR1 SGDLS and CDR2 YYNGEE. Trimming removed 1 base from V and 2 bases from J, with 9 bases in between. The CDR3 extends over 14 amino acids. Here the CDR3 DNA reads TGTGCCAGCAGCGTACCAGGGCGGAACTATGGCTACACCTTC. Protein sequence: CASSVPGRNYGYTF.

The chain combines TRBV5-4 with TRBJ1-3; a possible D gene is TRBD1 (5 bases). The V end lost 2 bases, the J end lost 3 bases, and 9 bases lay between the germline ends. The length of the CDR3 is 14 residues. Germline lookup yields CDR1 SGHNT and CDR2 YYREEE (reference sequence). CDR3 amino acids: CASSFGGFGNTIYF. The CDR3 DNA reads as TGTGCCAGCAGCTTCGGGGGATTTGGAAACACCATATATTTT.

The V gene is TRBV7-8, the J gene TRBJ1-3; 11 bases fit TRBD1. Per the germline V gene, CDR1 is SGHVS and CDR2 is FQNEAQ. CDR3 size: 17 residues. Unmatched junction bases numbered 14, after V lost 4 bases and J lost 9 bases. The CDR3 DNA reads TGTGCCAGCAGCTCGATCTCCGGACAGGGGGCTCGAAGCACCATATATTTT. It yields the protein CASSSISGQGARSTIYF.

This clone was picked up one time. Here the CDR3 DNA reads TGCAGCGTTGAAGAGGGGCGGGGACAGCCCCAGCATTTT. Amino acid sequence: CSVEEGRGQPQHF. The rearrangement uses TRBV29-1 and TRBJ1-5; tentatively, D is TRBD1 (5 bases). Per the germline V gene, CDR1 is SQVTM and CDR2 is ANQGSEA. The CDR3 consists of 13 residues. V shed 0 bases and J shed 7 bases, with 10 bases lying between them. The full variable domain, in which reference TRBV29-1 and TRBJ1-5 provide the parts outside the CDR3, is SAVISQKPSRDICQRGTSLTIQCQVDSQVTMMFWYRQQPGQSLTLIATANQGSEATYESGFVIDKFPISRPNLTFSTLTVSNMSPEDSSIYLCSVEEGRGQPQHFGDGTRLSIL.

This chain connects TRBV11-2 to TRBJ2-7, with 9 nucleotides matching TRBD2. The CDR3 length is 17 residues. Germline V gene sequence: CDR1 SGHAT, CDR2 FQNNGV. V was pared by 5 bases and J by 2 bases, with 13 bases of the junction left unmatched. CDR3 loop: CASSLSTYSGGTYEQYF. For the CDR3, the DNA is TGTGCCAGCAGCCTTAGTACTTATAGCGGGGGAACCTACGAGCAGTACTTC.

The J gene is TRBJ2-1, the V gene TRBV28, with a possible D match to TRBD1 (6 bases). The CDR3 sequence is 14 residues long. The V gene's germline CDR1 is MDHEN and CDR2 SYDVKM. The V and J ends lost 5 bases and 8 bases respectively, with 16 bases between them. The CDR3 here is CASSADRSGDEQFF. CDR3 nucleotides: TGTGCCAGCAGTGCAGACAGGTCCGGGGATGAGCAGTTCTTC. The whole variable domain, filled in from reference TRBV28 and TRBJ2-1, reads DVKVTQSSRYLVKRTGEKVFLECVQDMDHENMFWYRQDPGLGLRLIYFSYDVKMKEKGDIPEGYSVSREKKERFSLILESASTNQTSMYLCASSADRSGDEQFFGPGTRLTVL.

The chain has TRBV5-1 and TRBJ2-1, with D perhaps matching TRBD2 (6 bases). CDR1 and CDR2 from the germline V gene are SGHRS and YFSETQ. This CDR3 is 15 amino acids long. Trimming took off 2 bases at V and 4 bases at J, with 13 bases between the two ends. CDR3 residues: CASSFVAGLYNEQFF. The CDR3 DNA reads TGCGCCAGCAGCTTCGTGGCGGGATTGTACAATGAGCAGTTCTTC.